This T cell receptor (beta chain) was captured by sequencing in a study of blood T cell repertoires in COVID-19. Background on the study: From T cells, B-cell-depleted T cells, or PBMCs came the material, which was cDNA or gDNA.

Sequencing used immunoSEQ multiplex PCR; TCRdb keeps in-frame clones, though not all of them. The data contain 120,000 to 150,000 clones, around 90% of them singletons. Sequences were obtained from peripheral blood. The clonotype comes from a woman between 50 and 59 years old with acute or convalescent COVID-19.

As DNA, the CDR3 is TGTGCCAGCAGTTACTCTTTTAGCGGGGGGGCAGGAGAGCAGTTCTTC. As protein: CASSYSFSGGAGEQFF. This chain links TRBV6-5 with TRBJ2-1; 11 bases line up with TRBD2. J gave up 10 bases and V 0 bases, and 8 bases lay outside the gene matches. This CDR3 region has 16 residues. CDR1 MNHEY and CDR2 SVGAGI come from the germline V gene.